This TCR beta chain was identified during a study of early T cells in non-severe SARS-CoV-2 infection. Each CDR3 protein gets one entry after TCRdb re-called the 5' RACE reads with MiXCR. The sample has 55,000 to 75,000 distinct CDR3 sequences, over 9% seen once; the top ten hold roughly 3.9%. Ten or more counts support this clonotype. The origin of this receptor is an adult who was a healthcare worker with PCR-confirmed SARS-CoV-2 infection or an uninfected control (not recorded which). The sequencing input was whole blood.

This CDR3 reads CASSLKNWGRINYEQYF. As DNA, the CDR3 is TGTGCCAGCAGTTTAAAAAACTGGGGGCGAATCAACTACGAGCAGTACTTC. The chain carries TRBV28 and TRBJ2-7; D is possibly TRBD1 (6 bases). Per germline, CDR1 MDHEN and CDR2 SYDVKM. With 2 bases removed from V and 3 bases from J, the gap between germline ends came to 20 bases. This CDR3 has 17 residues.